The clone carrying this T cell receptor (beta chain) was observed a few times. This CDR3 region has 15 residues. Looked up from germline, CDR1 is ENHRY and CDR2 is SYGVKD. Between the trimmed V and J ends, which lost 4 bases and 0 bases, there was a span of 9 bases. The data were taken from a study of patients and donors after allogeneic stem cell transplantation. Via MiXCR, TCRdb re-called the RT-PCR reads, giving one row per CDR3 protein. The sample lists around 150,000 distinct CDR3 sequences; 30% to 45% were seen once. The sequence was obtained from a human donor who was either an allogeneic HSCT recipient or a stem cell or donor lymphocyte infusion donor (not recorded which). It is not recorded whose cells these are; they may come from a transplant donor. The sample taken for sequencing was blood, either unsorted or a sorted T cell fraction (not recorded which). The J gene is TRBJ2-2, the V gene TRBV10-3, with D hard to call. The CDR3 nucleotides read TGTGCCATCAGTGCAGCTCTACCGAACACCGGGGAGCTGTTTTTT. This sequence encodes CAISAALPNTGELFF.